This T cell receptor beta chain originates from a study of shared clonotypes between healthy human individuals. The wider study: Donor composition was a couple of women and a few men, aged 18 to 49.

Several immunoSEQ plates held equal portions of the genomic DNA taken from each subset. Data came from immunoSEQ multiplex PCR; TCRdb stores just in-frame clones and leaves some out. The data show 2 million to 2.5 million clones, with approximately 90% seen just once and about 0.36% held by the top ten. General study results and limits: A few donors shared approximately 5% of their naive CD4 clonotypes. Non-shared clonotypes showed lower generation probabilities than clonotypes common to all four donors.

Note on this clone: Its target is unknown.

Sequencing was performed on naive CD4+ T cells from PBMCs. The subset denotes: CD45RA+ positively selected. This receptor was identified in a man between 18 and 35 years old in good health. Some clones in this sample may be carry-over from other donors' samples.

CDR3 loop: CASSSGTGQASNQPQHF. DNA of the CDR3: TGTGCCAGTAGTTCGGGGACAGGGCAGGCTAGCAATCAGCCCCAGCATTTT. The J gene is TRBJ1-5, the V gene TRBV19; TRBD1 agrees at 9 bases. This CDR3 contains 17 residues. J lost 0 bases, V lost 5 bases, and 8 bases had no gene match. In germline, CDR1 is LNHDA, CDR2 SQIVND (reference sequence).